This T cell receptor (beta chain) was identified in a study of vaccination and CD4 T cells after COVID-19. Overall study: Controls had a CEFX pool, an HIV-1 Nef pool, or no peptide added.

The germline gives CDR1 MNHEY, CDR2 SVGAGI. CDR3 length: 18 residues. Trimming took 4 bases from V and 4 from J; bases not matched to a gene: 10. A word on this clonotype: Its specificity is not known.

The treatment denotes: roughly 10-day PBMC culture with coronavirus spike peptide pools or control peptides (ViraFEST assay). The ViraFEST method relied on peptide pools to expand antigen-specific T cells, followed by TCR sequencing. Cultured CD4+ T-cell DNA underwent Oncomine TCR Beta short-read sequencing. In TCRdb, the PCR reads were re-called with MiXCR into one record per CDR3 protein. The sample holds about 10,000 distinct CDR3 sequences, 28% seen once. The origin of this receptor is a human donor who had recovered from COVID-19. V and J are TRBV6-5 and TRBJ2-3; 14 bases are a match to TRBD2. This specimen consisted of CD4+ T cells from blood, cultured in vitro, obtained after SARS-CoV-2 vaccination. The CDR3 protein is CASSSPFPGLAGADTQYF. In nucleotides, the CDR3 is TGTGCCAGCAGTTCTCCCTTCCCGGGACTAGCGGGAGCAGATACGCAGTATTTT.